This TCR beta chain was observed in a study of blood T cell repertoires in COVID-19. In the study overall: Acute-phase and convalescent COVID-19 samples originated in the United States, Italy and Spain. T cells, B-cell-depleted T cells, or PBMCs provided the cDNA or gDNA that served as material.

Recruitment covered 25 or so US areas and drew participants whose ages spanned roughly 18 to 90 years. Per the authors' pipeline: Nucleated cell number was recorded as an estimate derived from reference gene primer amplification. Data came from immunoSEQ multiplex PCR; TCRdb stores just in-frame clones and leaves some out. The V and J calls and clone size are taken from that table; D and trimming were inferred from the DNA. The profile covers over 250,000 clones, with 85% to 90% appearing a single time and approximately 2% taken by the ten largest. V lost 1 base and J 6 bases, leaving 10 bases between the germline ends. CDR3 length: 13 amino acids. Germline loops: CDR1 SGHDN, CDR2 FVKESK.

Sequenced material: PBMCs or T cells enriched from blood (not recorded which). The chain recombines TRBV14 with TRBJ2-7, with a possible D match to TRBD2 (6 bases). This clonotype originated in a woman aged 55-70 years in a cohort exposed to, infected with or recovered from COVID-19 (not recorded which). The CDR3 coding sequence is TGTGCCAGCAGCCAAGTATTCGGGGGCGAGCAGTACTTC. Translated, it gives CASSQVFGGEQYF.